A selection of T cell receptor beta chains follows, all from one sample in a study of T-cell reconstitution after alpha-beta-depleted transplantation in children. MiXCR, applied by TCRdb to the PCR reads, yields one record per CDR3 protein. In the table there are about 540,000 distinct CDR3 sequences, about 17% of which are singletons. The specimen was PBMCs from the stem cell graft donor, collected from the stem cell graft. Source of these receptors: a human donor who donated a stem cell graft to a child with acute lymphoblastic leukemia. CDR3s include the opening cysteine and the closing phenylalanine or tryptophan. D genes are given only for firm matches. Some rows have no size entry. The others give once, few or many, or a class for an expanded clone.

clone size	D gene	V gene	J gene	CDR3 protein	CDR3 DNA
few	.	TRBV18	TRBJ1-4	CASSPSGNDVGEKLFF	TGTGCCAGCTCACCGTCAGGGAATGATGTCGGTGAAAAACTGTTTTTT
.	.	TRBV3-1	TRBJ2-7	CASSQPVGGSYEQYF	TGTGCCAGCAGCCAACCGGTAGGGGGTTCGTACGAGCAGTACTTC
.	TRBD1	TRBV29-1	TRBJ1-1	CSVDADRGAEAFF	TGCAGCGTTGATGCGGACAGGGGCGCTGAAGCTTTCTTT
few	.	TRBV15	TRBJ2-1	CATSKDRPSSYNEQFF	TGTGCCACCAGCAAAGACAGGCCGAGCTCCTACAATGAGCAGTTCTTC
.	.	TRBV6-5	TRBJ1-1	CASSYSRMGSKDPGEAFF	TGTGCCAGCAGTTACTCGAGGATGGGCTCGAAAGACCCGGGTGAAGCTTTCTTT
few	.	TRBV7-9	TRBJ1-1	CASSPDGPGDTEAFF	TGTGCCAGCAGCCCGGACGGTCCGGGTGACACTGAAGCTTTCTTT
.	.	TRBV20-1	TRBJ1-1	CSARVTRPEAFF	TGCAGTGCTAGGGTTACGCGCCCTGAAGCTTTCTTT
.	TRBD2	TRBV7-6	TRBJ2-5	CASSLAPLAGFQETQYF	TGTGCCAGCAGCTTAGCGCCGCTAGCGGGGTTCCAAGAGACCCAGTACTTC
.	.	TRBV12-3/TRBV12-4	TRBJ2-3	CASRSISDTQYF	TGTGCCAGCAGGTCAATTTCAGATACGCAGTATTTT
.	TRBD2	TRBV2	TRBJ2-1	CASKRTSGLNEQFF	TGTGCCAGCAAAAGGACTAGCGGCCTCAATGAGCAGTTCTTC
.	TRBD1	TRBV18	TRBJ2-7	CASSPRPGGPGEQYF	TGTGCCAGCTCACCACGTCCAGGGGGCCCCGGGGAGCAGTACTTC
.	.	TRBV12-3/TRBV12-4	TRBJ1-1	CASSLGDRTNTEAFF	TGTGCCAGCAGTTTGGGAGACAGGACGAACACTGAAGCTTTCTTT
few	TRBD1	TRBV10-3	TRBJ2-7	CAISEGTGGVNEQYF	TGTGCCATCAGTGAGGGGACAGGGGGCGTGAACGAGCAGTACTTC
many	.	TRBV29-1	TRBJ2-3	CSVESQEGMQYF	TGCAGCGTTGAATCTCAGGAGGGAATGCAGTATTTT
few	TRBD1	TRBV5-4	TRBJ2-2	CASSLVGTGALMNTGELFF	TGTGCCAGCAGCTTAGTCGGGACAGGGGCGTTAATGAACACCGGGGAGCTGTTTTTT
.	TRBD1	TRBV5-8	TRBJ1-1	CASSSGQGAPTEAFF	TGTGCCAGCAGCTCGGGACAGGGGGCCCCAACTGAAGCTTTCTTT
few	.	TRBV29-1	TRBJ1-1	CSVQVRARRSTEAFF	TGCAGCGTGCAGGTACGGGCCCGACGGAGCACTGAAGCTTTCTTT
.	.	TRBV5-1	TRBJ1-2	CASSSGDFFNYGYTF	TGCGCCAGCAGCTCCGGAGACTTCTTTAACTATGGCTACACCTTC
.	.	TRBV20-1	TRBJ2-7	CSATRGGRRAYEQYF	TGCAGTGCAACAAGGGGAGGAAGAAGGGCCTACGAGCAGTACTTC
.	TRBD1	TRBV7-8	TRBJ1-2	CASSTGQGPGGYTF	TGTGCCAGCAGCACAGGACAGGGCCCGGGTGGCTACACCTTC
few	.	TRBV27	TRBJ2-3	CASSFLVDTDTQYF	TGTGCCAGCAGTTTTTTGGTTGACACAGATACGCAGTATTTT
few	.	TRBV10-1	TRBJ2-3	CASSDTGTDTQYF	TGCGCCAGCAGTGATACAGGGACAGATACGCAGTATTTT
.	.	TRBV5-1	TRBJ2-1	CASSLESYAGHGHEQFF	TGCGCCAGCAGCTTGGAGTCCTACGCGGGGCACGGCCATGAGCAGTTCTTC
.	TRBD2	TRBV30	TRBJ2-7	CAGASGRTYEQYF	TGTGCCGGGGCTAGCGGGAGGACCTACGAGCAGTACTTC
.	.	TRBV7-9	TRBJ2-2	CASSLREELNTGELFF	TGTGCCAGCAGCTTAAGAGAGGAGTTGAACACCGGGGAGCTGTTTTTT
few	.	TRBV20-1	TRBJ2-7	CSAIDGNLGFGEQYF	TGCAGTGCTATAGACGGGAACTTGGGGTTTGGCGAGCAGTACTTC
few	TRBD2	TRBV2	TRBJ2-2	CASSDGGASGLERSGELFF	TGTGCCAGCAGTGATGGTGGTGCTAGCGGTCTGGAGAGGAGCGGGGAGCTGTTTTTT
.	TRBD1	TRBV12-3/TRBV12-4	TRBJ2-7	CASSVGQASGEQYF	TGTGCCAGCAGCGTTGGACAGGCCTCGGGTGAGCAGTACTTC
few	.	TRBV5-1	TRBJ2-5	CASSLSSGEETQYF	TGCGCCAGCAGCTTGTCGTCGGGAGAGGAGACCCAGTACTTC
once	TRBD1	TRBV5-6	TRBJ2-2	CASSDTGTGGIGDLFF	TGTGCCAGCAGCGATACCGGGACAGGGGGCATTGGGGACCTGTTTTTT
.	.	TRBV5-1	TRBJ2-1	CASSTQGNEQFF	TGCGCCAGCAGCACCCAGGGTAATGAGCAGTTCTTC
few	.	TRBV6-6	TRBJ2-7	CASSGQGFGEQYF	TGTGCCAGCAGTGGGCAGGGGTTCGGGGAGCAGTACTTC
.	TRBD2	TRBV14	TRBJ2-1	CASSQPTTSGRIDEQFF	TGTGCCAGCAGCCAACCAACGACTAGCGGGAGGATCGATGAGCAGTTCTTC
.	.	TRBV18	TRBJ2-1	CASSPRRAYYNEQFF	TGTGCCAGCTCACCACGCAGGGCCTACTACAATGAGCAGTTCTTC
few	.	TRBV28	TRBJ1-5	CASSSPSNQPQHF	TGTGCCAGCAGTTCCCCTAGCAATCAGCCCCAGCATTTT
.	.	TRBV7-3	TRBJ2-3	CASSSIGGGRTDTQYF	TGTGCCAGCAGTTCAATCGGTGGGGGGCGCACAGATACGCAGTATTTT
.	.	TRBV4-2	TRBJ1-1	CASSQGGMGQTLKLFF	TGTGCCAGCAGCCAAGGAGGGATGGGCCAAACACTAAAGCTTTTCTTT
.	.	TRBV20-1	TRBJ2-7	CSAGEYEQYF	TGCAGTGCCGGCGAGTACGAGCAGTACTTC
.	TRBD1	TRBV9	TRBJ1-2	CASSPVLTGVGGYTF	TGTGCCAGCAGTCCAGTTTTGACAGGGGTGGGAGGCTACACCTTC
.	.	TRBV29-1	TRBJ1-2	CSVPGSRYGYTF	TGCAGCGTTCCGGGCAGTCGCTATGGCTACACCTTC
.	TRBD1	TRBV12-3/TRBV12-4	TRBJ2-7	CASSYRKGASYEQYF	TGTGCCAGCAGTTACCGAAAGGGGGCCTCCTACGAGCAGTACTTC
.	TRBD2	TRBV20-1	TRBJ2-7	CSAGTSGRIPLSYEQYF	TGCAGTGCGGGGACTAGCGGGAGAATCCCCCTCTCCTACGAGCAGTACTTC
few	.	TRBV7-9	TRBJ1-6	CASSLTGASNSPLHF	TGTGCCAGCAGCCTTACCGGGGCCTCTAATTCACCCCTCCACTTT
.	.	TRBV20-1	TRBJ2-1	CSAAGTISREQFF	TGCAGTGCTGCCGGGACCATCTCGAGAGAGCAGTTCTTC
few	.	TRBV4-1	TRBJ1-5	CASSQKVQGTMNQPQHF	TGCGCCAGCAGCCAGAAAGTACAGGGTACAATGAATCAGCCCCAGCATTTT
few	.	TRBV27	TRBJ2-6	CASRGDETGANVLTF	TGTGCCAGCAGAGGCGACGAGACTGGGGCCAACGTCCTGACTTTC
.	.	TRBV15	TRBJ1-1	CATSSRTNTEAFF	TGTGCCACCAGCAGCAGGACGAACACTGAAGCTTTCTTT
.	.	TRBV6-1	TRBJ2-1	CASSEGYHPWNEQFF	TGTGCCAGCAGTGAAGGGTACCATCCGTGGAATGAGCAGTTCTTC
.	.	TRBV7-9	TRBJ2-1	CASRGNLGDEQFF	TGTGCCAGCAGGGGTAACCTCGGGGATGAGCAGTTCTTC
.	.	TRBV18	TRBJ2-1	CASSPAGYVGNEQFF	TGTGCCAGCTCACCAGCGGGTTATGTAGGAAATGAGCAGTTCTTC
.	.	TRBV27	TRBJ2-7	CASSPTPSSYEQYF	TGTGCCAGCAGTCCTACACCGAGCTCCTACGAGCAGTACTTC
.	.	TRBV10-3	TRBJ2-1	CAISESGTSGLYNEQFF	TGTGCCATCAGTGAGTCGGGGACCAGCGGGTTATACAATGAGCAGTTCTTC
.	.	TRBV20-1	TRBJ2-4	CSAIRGSLAKNIQYF	TGCAGTGCTATAAGGGGGAGTCTAGCCAAAAACATTCAGTACTTC
many	.	TRBV15	TRBJ1-2	CATSRDHDYGYTF	TGTGCCACCAGCAGAGATCACGACTATGGCTACACCTTC
few	.	TRBV18	TRBJ2-1	CASSPEQEPTYNEQFF	TGTGCCAGCTCACCAGAACAGGAACCAACCTACAATGAGCAGTTCTTC